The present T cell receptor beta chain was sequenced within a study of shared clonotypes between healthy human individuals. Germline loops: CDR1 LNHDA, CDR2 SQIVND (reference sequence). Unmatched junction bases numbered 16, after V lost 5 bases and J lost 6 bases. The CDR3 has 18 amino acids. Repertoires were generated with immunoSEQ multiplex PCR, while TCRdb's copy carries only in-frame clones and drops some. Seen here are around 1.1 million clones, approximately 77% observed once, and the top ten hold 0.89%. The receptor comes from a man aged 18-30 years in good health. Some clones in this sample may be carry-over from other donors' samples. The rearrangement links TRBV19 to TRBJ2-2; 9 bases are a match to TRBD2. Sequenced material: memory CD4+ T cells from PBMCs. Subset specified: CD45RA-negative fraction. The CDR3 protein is CASSSGLARRAWSGELFF. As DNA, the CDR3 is TGTGCCAGTAGTTCTGGACTAGCGAGGCGGGCTTGGTCCGGGGAGCTGTTTTTT.